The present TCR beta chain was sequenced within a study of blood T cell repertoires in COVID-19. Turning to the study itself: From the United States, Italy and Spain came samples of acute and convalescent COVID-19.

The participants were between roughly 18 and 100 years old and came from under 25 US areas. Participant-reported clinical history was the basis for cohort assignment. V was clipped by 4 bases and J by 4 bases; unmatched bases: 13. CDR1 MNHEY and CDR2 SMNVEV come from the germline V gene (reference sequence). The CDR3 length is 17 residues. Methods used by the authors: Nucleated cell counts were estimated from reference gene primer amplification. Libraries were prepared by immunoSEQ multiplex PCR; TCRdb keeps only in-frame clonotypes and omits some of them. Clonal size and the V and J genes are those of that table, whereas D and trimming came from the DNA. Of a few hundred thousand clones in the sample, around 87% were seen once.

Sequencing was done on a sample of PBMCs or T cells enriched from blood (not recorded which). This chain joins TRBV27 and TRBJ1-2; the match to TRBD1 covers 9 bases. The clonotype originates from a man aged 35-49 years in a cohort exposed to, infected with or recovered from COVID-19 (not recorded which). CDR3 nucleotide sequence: TGTGCCAGCAGTTCGTCCCGGGACAGGGTGGTTCGCTATGGCTACACCTTC. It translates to CASSSSRDRVVRYGYTF.